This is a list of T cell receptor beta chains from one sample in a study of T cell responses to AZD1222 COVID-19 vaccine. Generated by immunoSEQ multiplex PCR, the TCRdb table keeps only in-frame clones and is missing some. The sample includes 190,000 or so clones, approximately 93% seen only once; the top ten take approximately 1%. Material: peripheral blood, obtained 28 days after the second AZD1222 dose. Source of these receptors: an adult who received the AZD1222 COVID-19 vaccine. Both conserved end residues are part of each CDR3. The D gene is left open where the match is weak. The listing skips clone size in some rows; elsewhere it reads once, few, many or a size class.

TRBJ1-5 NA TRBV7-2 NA CASSLVGGQPQHF TGTGCCAGCAGCTTAGTAGGGGGTCAGCCCCAGCATTTT
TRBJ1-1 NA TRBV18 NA CASSYTTGNTEAFF TGTGCCAGCTCATACACAACAGGGAACACTGAAGCTTTCTTT
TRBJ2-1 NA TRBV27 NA CASSPSVDEQFF TGTGCCAGCAGTCCTAGTGTAGATGAGCAGTTCTTC
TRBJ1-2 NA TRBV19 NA CASRDWGPVDGYTF TGTGCCAGCAGAGACTGGGGCCCGGTTGATGGCTACACCTTC
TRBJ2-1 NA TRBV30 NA CAWISRGNEQFF TGTGCCTGGATTTCCAGGGGCAATGAGCAGTTCTTC
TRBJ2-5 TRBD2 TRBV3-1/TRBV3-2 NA CASSQARGAATTQYF TGTGCCAGCAGCCAAGCGCGGGGGGCTGCGACGACCCAGTACTTC
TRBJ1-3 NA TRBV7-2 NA CASSLVGASAGNTIYF TGTGCCAGCAGCTTAGTGGGGGCCTCCGCTGGAAACACCATATATTTT
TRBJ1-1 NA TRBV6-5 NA CASRTIGGNTEAFF TGTGCCAGCAGGACTATCGGCGGGAACACTGAAGCTTTCTTT
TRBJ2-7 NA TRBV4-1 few CASSQVTASYEQYF TGCGCCAGCAGCCAAGTGACGGCCTCCTACGAGCAGTACTTC
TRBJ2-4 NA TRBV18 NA CASSPDRTKNIQYF TGTGCCAGCTCACCTGACAGAACCAAAAACATTCAGTACTTC
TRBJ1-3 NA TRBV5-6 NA CASSLAGWNGNTIYF TGTGCCAGCAGCTTGGCCGGGTGGAACGGAAACACCATATATTTT
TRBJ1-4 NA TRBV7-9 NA CASSAGSTNEKLFF TGTGCCAGCAGCGCAGGGTCGACTAATGAAAAACTGTTTTTT
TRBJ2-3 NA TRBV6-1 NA CASSERRKQYF TGTGCCAGCAGTGAAAGGAGGAAGCAGTATTTT
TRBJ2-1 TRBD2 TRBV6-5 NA CASQAGAYNEQFF TGTGCCAGCCAGGCGGGGGCCTACAATGAGCAGTTCTTC
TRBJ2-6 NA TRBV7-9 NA CASSLGSRGRSGANVLTF TGTGCCAGCAGCTTAGGCTCCAGGGGTAGGTCTGGGGCCAACGTCCTGACTTTC
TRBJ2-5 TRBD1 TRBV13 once CASSNRQGAETQYF TGTGCCAGCAGCAATCGACAGGGGGCCGAGACCCAGTACTTC
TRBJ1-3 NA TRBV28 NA CASSFPQGSGNTIYF TGTGCCAGCAGCTTCCCACAGGGTAGTGGAAACACCATATATTTT
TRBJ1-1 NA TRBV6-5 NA CASRQDRTDTEAFF TGTGCCAGCAGGCAAGACAGAACAGACACTGAAGCTTTCTTT
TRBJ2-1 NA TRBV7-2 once CASSPDSISYNEQFF TGTGCCAGCAGCCCCGACAGTATCTCCTACAATGAGCAGTTCTTC
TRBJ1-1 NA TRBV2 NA CASSEKTGNTEAFF TGTGCCAGCAGTGAAAAGACAGGGAACACTGAAGCTTTCTTT
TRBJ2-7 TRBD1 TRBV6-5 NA CASRTQGDSYEQYF TGTGCCAGCAGGACACAGGGGGACTCCTACGAGCAGTACTTC
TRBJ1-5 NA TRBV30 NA CAWSNRRGLGGGQPQHF TGTGCCTGGAGTAATAGGAGGGGACTCGGGGGCGGTCAGCCCCAGCATTTT
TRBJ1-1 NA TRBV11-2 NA CASSFRTTEAFF TGTGCCAGCAGCTTCCGGACCACTGAAGCTTTCTTT
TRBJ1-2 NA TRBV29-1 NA CSVVEGYGYTF TGCAGCGTTGTAGAGGGCTATGGCTACACCTTC
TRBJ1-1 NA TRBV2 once CASKGTGWTEAFF TGTGCCAGCAAGGGAACAGGGTGGACTGAAGCTTTCTTT
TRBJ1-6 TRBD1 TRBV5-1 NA CASSLGGTDNSPLHF TGCGCCAGCAGCTTGGGTGGGACAGACAATTCACCCCTCCACTTT
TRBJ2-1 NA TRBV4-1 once CASSQDGWGTYNEQFF TGCGCCAGCAGCCAAGATGGGTGGGGGACATACAATGAGCAGTTCTTC
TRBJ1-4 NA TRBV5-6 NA CASSLGTNEKLFF TGTGCCAGCAGCTTGGGAACTAATGAAAAACTGTTTTTT
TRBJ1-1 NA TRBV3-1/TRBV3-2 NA CASSRGSGRNTEAFF TGTGCCAGCAGCCGGGGTTCAGGGCGGAACACTGAAGCTTTCTTT
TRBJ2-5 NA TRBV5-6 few CASSPTDRTVVQETQYF TGTGCCAGCAGCCCCACGGACAGAACGGTGGTGCAAGAGACCCAGTACTTC
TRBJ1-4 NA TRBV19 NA CASSGTFTNEKLFF TGTGCCAGTAGTGGGACATTCACTAATGAAAAACTGTTTTTT
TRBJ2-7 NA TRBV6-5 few CASSATSVSYEQYF TGTGCCAGCAGCGCGACTAGTGTCTCCTACGAGCAGTACTTC
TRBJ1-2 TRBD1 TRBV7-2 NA CASSLQTGTAPSGYTF TGTGCCAGCAGCTTACAAACCGGGACAGCCCCCAGTGGCTACACCTTC
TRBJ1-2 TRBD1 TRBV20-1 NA CSASRDRGYTF TGCAGTGCTAGCCGGGACAGGGGCTACACCTTC
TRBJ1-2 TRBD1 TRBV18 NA CASSPPGQGAVGYTF TGTGCCAGCTCACCACCGGGACAGGGGGCAGTAGGCTACACCTTC
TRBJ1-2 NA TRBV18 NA CASSETGSVGYTF TGTGCCAGCTCAGAGACGGGTAGTGTGGGCTACACCTTC
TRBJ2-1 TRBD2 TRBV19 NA CASSVKRDHSYNEQFF TGTGCCAGTAGTGTCAAGCGGGACCACTCCTACAATGAGCAGTTCTTC
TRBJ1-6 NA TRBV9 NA CASSLLGSSPLHF TGTGCCAGCAGCCTGCTAGGGAGTTCACCCCTCCACTTT